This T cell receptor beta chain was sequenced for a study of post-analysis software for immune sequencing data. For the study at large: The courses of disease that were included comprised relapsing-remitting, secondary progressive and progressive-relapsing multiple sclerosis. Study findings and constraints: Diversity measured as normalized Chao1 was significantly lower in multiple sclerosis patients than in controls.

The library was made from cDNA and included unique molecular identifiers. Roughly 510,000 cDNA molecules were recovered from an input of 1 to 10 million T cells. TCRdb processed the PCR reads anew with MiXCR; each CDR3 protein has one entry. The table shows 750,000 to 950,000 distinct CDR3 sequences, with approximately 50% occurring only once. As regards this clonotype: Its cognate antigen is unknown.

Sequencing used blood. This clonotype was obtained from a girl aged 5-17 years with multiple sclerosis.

CDR3: CSAKGPGWYEQYF. DNA for the CDR3: TGCAGCGCGAAGGGGCCAGGGTGGTACGAGCAGTACTTC. This chain uses TRBV29-1 with TRBJ2-7; a weak D match, TRBD1 (5 bases). V lost 7 bases and J 4 bases, leaving 17 bases between the germline ends. In germline, CDR1 is SQVTM, CDR2 ANQGSEA. This CDR3 spans 13 amino acids.